This T cell receptor (beta chain) stems from a study of T cells in Graves' hyperthyroidism and ophthalmopathy. This clonotype was seen a few times. This CDR3 region has 15 residues. The germline V gene encodes CDR1 LGHDT and CDR2 YNNKEL (reference sequence). With V trimmed by 4 bases and J by 6 bases, 5 bases remained unmatched. Amplification yielded TCR beta CDR3 regions, with RNA transcripts as the source. In the first-round RT-PCR of the TCR CDR3, the HTBI primer set was used. TCRdb reprocessed the multiplex PCR reads via MiXCR and lists one record per CDR3 protein. Among some 530,000 distinct CDR3 sequences listed, around a fifth were seen once.

The chain uses TRBV3-1 and TRBJ2-1; 11 bases are a match to TRBD2. This sequence originates from an older woman with Graves' ophthalmopathy. The sequenced sample consisted of blood. The CDR3 here is CASSPGLAASNEQFF. CDR3 in DNA: TGTGCCAGCAGCCCGGGACTAGCGGCCTCCAATGAGCAGTTCTTC.